The 17 T cell receptor beta chains below were found in one sample sequenced in a study of CD8 T cells in Susac syndrome. Random hexamers were used to reverse transcribe 0.5 to 1 ug of RNA. TCRdb redid the calling of the immunoSEQ multiplex PCR reads with MiXCR, one entry per CDR3 protein. The table lists roughly 150,000 distinct CDR3 sequences, 90% to 95% of them singletons. Sample: CD4+ T cells from PBMCs. The receptors originated from a human donor with Susac syndrome.

This clonotype appeared once. This sequence joins TRBV9 and TRBJ1-2; 8 bases match TRBD1. Trimming removed 4 bases from V and 4 bases from J; junction bases left unmatched: 9. The CDR3 covers 15 residues. Germline CDR1 is SGDLS and CDR2 is YYNGEE. This chain's CDR3 is CASSLGQGHPYGYTF. CDR3 DNA: TGTGCCAGCAGCCTAGGACAGGGACATCCCTATGGCTACACCTTC.

The chain uses TRBV14 and TRBJ2-5; the D is unclear. The germline V gene has CDR1 SGHDN and CDR2 FVKESK. The CDR3 has 13 amino acids. V was shortened by 0 bases and J by 5 bases, with 7 bases between the two germline ends. CDR3 bases: TGTGCCAGCAGCCAAGATCTGGCGGAGACCCAGTACTTC. As protein: CASSQDLAETQYF. The full variable domain, its missing parts supplied by reference TRBV14 and TRBJ2-5, is EAGVTQFPSHSVIEKGQTVTLRCDPISGHDNLYWYRRVMGKEIKFLLHFVKESKQDESGMPNNRFLAERTGGTYSTLKVQPAELEDSGVYFCASSQDLAETQYFGPGTRLLVL.

The V gene is TRBV15, the J gene TRBJ2-5; 8 bases are shared with TRBD1. Germline assignment: CDR1 LNHNV and CDR2 YYDKDF (reference sequence). The CDR3 has 14 residues. Trimming took 4 bases from V and 2 from J; bases not matched to a gene: 3. The CDR3 sequence is CATSTRTGQETQYF. For the CDR3, the DNA is TGTGCCACCAGCACTAGGACAGGGCAAGAGACCCAGTACTTC.

V and J are TRBV23-1 and TRBJ2-2; TRBD2 aligns across 9 bases. TRBV23-1 is identified as an open reading frame with a role that is uncertain. V shed 11 bases and J 5 bases; nucleotides not matched to a gene: 9. The CDR3 runs to 14 residues. The CDR3 region is CAGLTSGVTGELFF. CDR3 DNA sequence: TGCGCCGGGTTGACTAGCGGCGTTACCGGGGAGCTGTTTTTT.

In its sample, this clonotype was seen a few times. This sequence joins TRBV5-1 and TRBJ2-1; D is undetermined. V gave up 0 bases and J gave up 0 bases, with 10 bases separating them. Germline CDR1 reads SGHRS; CDR2 reads YFSETQ. This CDR3 contains 16 residues. The CDR3 nucleotides read TGCGCCAGCAGCTTGGTTGGGCAGAGCTCCTACAATGAGCAGTTCTTC. Its protein product is CASSLVGQSSYNEQFF. The full variable domain, rest sourced from reference TRBV5-1 and TRBJ2-1, is KAGVTQTPRYLIKTRGQQVTLSCSPISGHRSVSWYQQTPGQGLQFLFEYFSETQRNKGNFPGRFSGRQFSNSRSEMNVSTLELGDSALYLCASSLVGQSSYNEQFFGPGTRLTVL.

The gene calls are TRBV28 and TRBJ2-2; D perhaps matches TRBD1 (6 bases). Germline V CDR1 and CDR2: MDHEN, SYDVKM. V lost 11 bases to trimming and J lost 1 base, with 14 bases between them. The CDR3 sequence is 14 residues long. CDR3 protein: CAVRGPLNTGELFF. The CDR3 DNA is TGTGCCGTCAGGGGTCCCCTGAACACCGGGGAGCTGTTTTTT.

CDR3 coding DNA: TGCAGTGCTCCAACAGGGGGTGGCTACGAGCAGTACTTC. Its protein is CSAPTGGGYEQYF. This chain joins TRBV20-1 and TRBJ2-7, with 8 bases identical to TRBD1. Trimming cost V 5 bases and J 3 bases; bases outside gene matches: 6. The V gene's germline CDR1 is DFQATT and CDR2 SNEGSKA (reference sequence). The CDR3 contains 13 residues.

This chain connects TRBV20-1 to TRBJ1-2; 8 positions match TRBD1. The CDR3 runs to 13 residues. Losses at the gene ends were 4 bases for V and 8 bases for J; bases not matched to a gene: 9. Germline CDR1 DFQATT, CDR2 SNEGSKA (reference sequence). DNA for the CDR3: TGCAGTGCTATACTGACAGGGGATATCGGCTACACCTTC. This sequence encodes CSAILTGDIGYTF.

This clonotype has a single count. The chain is built from TRBV20-1 and TRBJ1-1, with no clear D. V was shortened by 4 bases and J by 0 bases, with 3 bases between the two germline ends. CDR1 and CDR2 (germline): DFQATT, SNEGSKA (reference sequence). This CDR3 is 11 amino acids long. CDR3 in DNA: TGCAGTGCTAACATGAACACTGAAGCTTTCTTT. Residues: CSANMNTEAFF.

V is TRBV12-3 or TRBV12-4 and J is TRBJ2-7; D is perhaps TRBD1 (5 bases). V shed 5 bases and J shed 2 bases, with 16 bases lying between them. The CDR3 loop spans 15 amino acids. DNA of the CDR3: TGTGCCAGCAGTCCTGAGACAGCCTACACCTACGAGCAGTACTTC. It translates to CASSPETAYTYEQYF.

This chain connects TRBV2 to TRBJ2-5; D is unclear. Germline V CDR1 and CDR2: SNHLY, FYNNEI. This CDR3 comprises 14 residues. V lost 4 bases and J lost 4, with 13 bases in between. The CDR3 loop reads CASSVGYMSETQYF. The CDR3 bases are TGTGCCAGCAGTGTCGGTTACATGTCAGAGACCCAGTACTTC.

The chain combines TRBV4-2 with TRBJ2-3; 12 nucleotides align to TRBD2. CDR3 size: 18 residues. Trimming took 5 bases from V and 4 from J; bases not matched to a gene: 13. Germline loops: CDR1 LGHNA, CDR2 YNFKEQ. CDR3 protein: CASSANLAGGPGADTQYF. In DNA form, the CDR3 reads TGTGCCAGCAGCGCGAACCTAGCGGGGGGGCCAGGCGCAGATACGCAGTATTTT.

The chain employs TRBV6-5 and TRBJ2-5, with TRBD1 matching 7 bases. The CDR3 runs 14 residues. V shed 1 base and J 5 bases; nucleotides not matched to a gene: 4. From germline, CDR1 is MNHEY and CDR2 SVGAGI. CDR3 in DNA: TGTGCCAGCAGTTACTTCCAGGGGGACGAGACCCAGTACTTC. As protein: CASSYFQGDETQYF.

The rearrangement joins TRBV6-5 to TRBJ2-6, with TRBD1 matching 9 bases. The V gene end was trimmed by 11 bases and the J gene end by 0 bases; junction bases not matched to a gene: 5. The CDR3 is 15 residues long. Germline V gives CDR1 MNHEY, CDR2 SVGAGI. As DNA, the CDR3 is TGTGCCTCGGGGACAGGGTCCTCTGGGGCCAACGTCCTGACTTTC. Translation gives CASGTGSSGANVLTF.

J is TRBJ2-4 and V is TRBV23-1, with D possibly called TRBD1 or TRBD2 (6 bases each). TRBV23-1 belongs to the ORF category, with a function that is uncertain. The germline V and J ends were trimmed by 4 bases and 2 bases, with 15 bases remaining between them. The CDR3 is 16 amino acids. CDR3 DNA: TGCGCCAGCAGTCCCGGGCAGGGGAGGACCAAAAACATTCAGTACTTC. Its protein is CASSPGQGRTKNIQYF.

The V call is TRBV7-2, the J call TRBJ2-1; TRBD2 matches at 8 bases. CDR1 is SGHTA, CDR2 FQGNSA, per germline. The CDR3 is 14 amino acids. V trimming: 6 bases; J trimming: 7 bases; junction bases outside the gene matches: 8. CDR3 protein: CASRRAGTRNEQFF. The CDR3 bases are TGTGCCAGCAGACGCGCCGGGACTAGAAATGAGCAGTTCTTC.

The V and J genes are TRBV14 and TRBJ2-5, with a possible D match to TRBD1 (6 bases). Germline V lookup: CDR1 SGHDN, CDR2 FVKESK. The CDR3 contains 13 residues. Trimming pared 4 bases from V and 7 bases from J, leaving 13 bases between. In DNA, the CDR3 is TGTGCCAGCAGCCTCGTGGGGGCGGGGACCCAGTACTTC. This codes for CASSLVGAGTQYF.